This T cell receptor beta chain originates from a study of spatial heterogeneity in lung cancer. The wider study: Sequences of the beta chain were consistently detected in greater numbers than alpha-chain sequences.

Whole-study findings and limits: One measure, the expanded intratumoral alpha and beta TCR count, tracked tumor mutation counts.

The CDR3 has 15 amino acids. Trimming removed 6 bases at V and 0 bases at J, with 14 bases between. Stated time point: sample taken at primary tumor resection. Researchers sequenced whole RNA taken from tumor, nontumor lung or frozen PBMC without sorting. This clonotype is medium-sized in the sample. Its antigen is as yet unknown. A single record per CDR3 protein comes from TCRdb applying MiXCR to the 5' RACE reads. The data show under 4,500 distinct CDR3 sequences, about 6.1% seen once. This clonotype originated in a male donor with early-stage non-small cell lung cancer. This sample comprised lung tumor tissue, obtained at surgery. J is TRBJ1-2 and V is TRBV12-3 or TRBV12-4, with a tentative D call TRBD1 (6 bases). The CDR3 region has the DNA TGTGCCAGCAGCAAAGACAGGCGAACTAACTATGGCTACACCTTC. Protein: CASSKDRRTNYGYTF.